A selection of T cell receptor beta chains follows, all from one sample in a study of cytomegalovirus exposure and HLA in healthy donors. Repertoires were generated with immunoSEQ multiplex PCR, while TCRdb's copy carries only in-frame clones and drops some. The sample consists of a few hundred thousand clones, roughly 70% of them appearing once. Sequencing input: PBMCs. These receptors were obtained from a female donor in good health and CMV-seronegative. Both conserved end residues are part of each CDR3. The D gene is left open where the match is weak. Rows may omit the clone size; those that give it use once, few, many or a size class.

>16|TRBD1|.|TRBV4-1|TRBJ1-1
TGCGCCAGCAGCCAGGAACAGGGGGCGCGAAACACTGAAGCTTTCTTT
CASSQEQGARNTEAFF
>15|TRBD1|.|TRBV15|TRBJ1-1
TGTGCCACCAGCAGTGACAGGGGCCTGAACACTGAAGCTTTCTTT
CATSSDRGLNTEAFF
>14|TRBD1|few|TRBV18|TRBJ1-5
TGTGCCAGCTCACCATTGACAGGGGATCAGCCCCAGCATTTT
CASSPLTGDQPQHF
>18|.|.|TRBV7-5|TRBJ1-4
TGTGTCAGAAGCTTAAGGAAGGTCAGGAAAAGTGGGAATGAAAAACTGTTTTTT
CVRSLRKVRKSGNEKLFF
>15|.|.|TRBV19|TRBJ2-1
TGTGCCAGTAGTATCAGTCAGACATCCTACAATGAGCAGTTCTTC
CASSISQTSYNEQFF
>12|.|.|TRBV6-5|TRBJ2-7
TGTGCCAGCAGTACGGGACTCTACGAGCAGTACTTC
CASSTGLYEQYF
>15|.|once|TRBV11-2|TRBJ2-3
TGTGCCAGCAGCCCCCTAGGATTAGATACAGATACGCAGTATTTT
CASSPLGLDTDTQYF
>15|TRBD1|.|TRBV7-2|TRBJ1-2
TGTGCCAGCAGCCGGGAAGACAGGGGGAGAGGTGGCTACACCTTC
CASSREDRGRGGYTF
>16|TRBD2|few|TRBV28|TRBJ2-7
TGTGCCAGCAGTTTATTGCCGGGCGGGACTAGCGGGAGCCCATTCTTC
CASSLLPGGTSGSPFF
>15|TRBD1|.|TRBV27|TRBJ1-1
TGTGCCAGCAGTCCTCGACAGGGGACGAACACTGAAGCTTTCTTT
CASSPRQGTNTEAFF
>16|.|.|TRBV7-9|TRBJ2-3
TGTGCCAGCAGCTTAGGGTCGGGTGCATACACAGATACGCAGTATTTT
CASSLGSGAYTDTQYF
>15|.|.|TRBV2|TRBJ2-3
TGTGCCAGCAGTGAGAGGAGACCAATCACAGATACGCAGTATTTT
CASSERRPITDTQYF
>13|.|.|TRBV29-1|TRBJ1-1
TGCAGCGCGACGGGACAAATGAACACTGAAGCTTTCTTT
CSATGQMNTEAFF
>16|.|.|TRBV7-9|TRBJ2-1
TGTTCCAGCAGACCACTGACTGCCGGGTCCTACAATGAGCAGTTCTTC
CSSRPLTAGSYNEQFF
>15|.|.|TRBV4-1|TRBJ1-1
TGCGCCAGCAGCTTGCGGGGGCCTTTAAACACTGAAGCTTTCTTT
CASSLRGPLNTEAFF
>13|.|.|TRBV2|TRBJ1-2
TGTGCCAGCAGGAAGTCTACAGACTATGGCTACACCTTC
CASRKSTDYGYTF
>15|.|.|TRBV11-3|TRBJ2-3
TGTGCCAGCAGCCTCCAGACAGCGCCCACAGATACGCAGTATTTT
CASSLQTAPTDTQYF
>16|TRBD1|.|TRBV10-2|TRBJ1-1
TGCGCCAGCAGGAGAGGAGTCGGGACAGGGAACACTGAAGCTTTCTTT
CASRRGVGTGNTEAFF
>22|TRBD1|.|TRBV13|TRBJ2-1
TGTGCCAGCAGCAGACAGGGGGCCCTGTCGGGAGGGTCCGGAGGCTCCTACAATGAGCAGTTCTTC
CASSRQGALSGGSGGSYNEQFF
>16|TRBD2|.|TRBV27|TRBJ2-7
TGTGCCAGCAGTTCATCTCTCAGCGGGAGTTATTACGAGCAGTACTTC
CASSSSLSGSYYEQYF
>12|TRBD1|few|TRBV6-5|TRBJ1-1
TGTGCCAGCAGGCAGGGGGACACTGAAGCTTTCTTT
CASRQGDTEAFF
>14|TRBD1|.|TRBV7-9|TRBJ2-5
TGTGCCAGCAGCTTGGGGACAGCCCAAGAGACCCAGTACTTC
CASSLGTAQETQYF
>13|.|.|TRBV7-2|TRBJ2-3
TGTGCCAGCAGCCTTATAGCGGCGGATACGCAGTATTTT
CASSLIAADTQYF
>14|TRBD1|once|TRBV6-5|TRBJ1-2
TGTGCCAGCAGTTTCCTTAGACAGGGCTATGGCTACACCTTC
CASSFLRQGYGYTF
>13|TRBD2|few|TRBV19|TRBJ2-7
TGTGCCACCTCCGGGACTAGCGAATACGAGCAGTACTTC
CATSGTSEYEQYF
>18|TRBD1|.|TRBV7-6|TRBJ2-1
TGTGCCAGCAGCCCCGACCTCCTAGGGGGCTTAGGGAACAATGAGCAGTTCTTC
CASSPDLLGGLGNNEQFF
>12|TRBD2|.|TRBV10-1|TRBJ2-1
TGCGCCAGCAGTGGGCTAGCGGGAGGTATGTTCTTC
CASSGLAGGMFF
>16|TRBD2|.|TRBV7-2|TRBJ2-5
TGTGCCAGCAGCTTAGTTGTGCTAGCGGGAGCGGGGACCCAGTACTTC
CASSLVVLAGAGTQYF
>13|.|.|TRBV28|TRBJ1-2
TGTGCCAGCAGTTTCACATCGCCGGGTGGCTACACCTTC
CASSFTSPGGYTF
>15|.|once|TRBV5-1|TRBJ2-7
TGCGCCAGCAGCTCCCTGACAGGATGGGTCTACGAGCAGTACTTC
CASSSLTGWVYEQYF
>16|TRBD2|.|TRBV14|TRBJ2-7
TGTGCCAGCAGCCAAAGGACTAGCGGGAGGACGCACGAGCAGTACTTC
CASSQRTSGRTHEQYF
>18|TRBD1|.|TRBV7-6|TRBJ2-1
TGTGCCAGCAGCTTAGCGCAAGCGGGGACAGGGCCCCAAAATGAGCAGTTCTTC
CASSLAQAGTGPQNEQFF
>14|.|.|TRBV2|TRBJ2-7
TGTGCCAGCAGTGGAATACAGGGTTCCTACGAGCAGTACTTC
CASSGIQGSYEQYF
>14|TRBD2|.|TRBV25-1|TRBJ2-3
TGTGCCAGCAGGACGGGGACTAAACGAGATACGCAGTATTTT
CASRTGTKRDTQYF
>11|TRBD1|.|TRBV29-1|TRBJ1-2
TGCAGCGTTGTGGGACAGGATGGCTACACCTTC
CSVVGQDGYTF
>14|.|.|TRBV4-1|TRBJ1-2
TGCGCCAGCAGCCAAGTCTTCACAGAAGATGGCTACACCTTC
CASSQVFTEDGYTF
>15|TRBD2|few|TRBV9|TRBJ2-3
TGTGCCAGCAGCGTAGTTGCGGGAGGGACAGATACGCAGTATTTT
CASSVVAGGTDTQYF
>13|TRBD1|once|TRBV28|TRBJ2-5
TGTGCCAGCAGAGGGGGCAGGGAGGAGACCCAGTACTTC
CASRGGREETQYF
>14|TRBD2|.|TRBV6-6|TRBJ2-3
TGTGCCAGCCGACTAGCGGAGTCCACAGATACGCAGTATTTT
CASRLAESTDTQYF
>15|TRBD2|.|TRBV28|TRBJ2-3
TGTGCCAGCAGTTCGACTAGCGGGAGGACAGATACGCAGTATTTT
CASSSTSGRTDTQYF
>14|TRBD2|few|TRBV28|TRBJ2-1
TGTGCCAGCAAGGTTCCGGCGGGAGTCAATGAGCAGTTCTTC
CASKVPAGVNEQFF
>15|TRBD1|few|TRBV27|TRBJ2-1
TGTGCCAGCAGCCCAGGGACAGGGGTTTACAATGAGCAGTTCTTC
CASSPGTGVYNEQFF
>16|TRBD2|.|TRBV15|TRBJ2-7
TGTGCCACCAGCAGCCTGACTAGCGGGAACAGTTACGAGCAGTACTTC
CATSSLTSGNSYEQYF
>13|.|.|TRBV11-3|TRBJ2-2
TGTGCCAGCAGCTTAGGAGTCACCGGGGAGCTGTTTTTT
CASSLGVTGELFF
>15|.|.|TRBV6-1|TRBJ2-7
TGTGCCAGCAGTGAAGGGGGTGACGGCGGGTACGAGCAGTACTTC
CASSEGGDGGYEQYF
>15|.|.|TRBV30|TRBJ2-1
TGTGCCTGGAGTGTCCTCCGCGGGGCCTACAATGAGCAGTTCTTC
CAWSVLRGAYNEQFF
>13|.|.|TRBV27|TRBJ2-2
TGTGCCAGCAGTCGACAGTACACCGGGGAGCTGTTTTTT
CASSRQYTGELFF
>14|TRBD2|.|TRBV2|TRBJ2-7
TGTGCCAGCAGTCCTAGCGGGAGGGCCTACGAGCAGTACTTC
CASSPSGRAYEQYF
>14|TRBD2|few|TRBV11-2|TRBJ2-1
TGTGCCAGCAGCTACTCTAGCGGGAGCAATGAGCAGTTCTTC
CASSYSSGSNEQFF
>15|TRBD2|.|TRBV13|TRBJ2-7
TGTGCCAGCAGCCTAGAGCGGGAACTCTCCTACGAGCAGTACTTC
CASSLERELSYEQYF
>13|.|few|TRBV7-7|TRBJ1-1
TGTGCTAGCACATGGTCGGAGGTCACTGAAGCTTTCTTT
CASTWSEVTEAFF
>16|TRBD2|.|TRBV27|TRBJ2-1
TGTGCCAGTTCCACTTATGAGCGGGAGGGCCGAAATGAGCAGTTCTTC
CASSTYEREGRNEQFF
>14|TRBD1|.|TRBV6-1|TRBJ2-5
TGTGCCAGCACCGACAGGGGGCCGCAAGAGACCCAGTACTTC
CASTDRGPQETQYF
>12|.|.|TRBV11-3|TRBJ2-1
TGTGCCAGCAGCTGGGCGCCTCATGAGCAGTTCTTC
CASSWAPHEQFF
>13|TRBD1|.|TRBV5-1|TRBJ2-7
TGCGCCAGCTCGAGACAGGGTGGGTACGAGCAGTACTTC
CASSRQGGYEQYF
>16|TRBD1|.|TRBV11-2|TRBJ1-3
TGTGCCAGCAGCTTAAGGACAGGAGGAGTAGGAAACACCATATATTTT
CASSLRTGGVGNTIYF
>15|.|.|TRBV9|TRBJ2-3
TGTGCCACCAGCGTTTTTGAGACTAGCACAGATACGCAGTATTTT
CATSVFETSTDTQYF